What follows are 27 T cell receptor beta chains derived from one specimen sequenced in a study of cytomegalovirus exposure and HLA in healthy donors. In the PCR, 60 Vbeta and 13 Jbeta primers were used. Sequencing was performed with immunoSEQ multiplex PCR; in TCRdb, only in-frame clones are kept and a portion is missing. This sample carries approximately 160,000 clones, roughly 80% of them seen once, and the ten largest clones take roughly 2%. Sample: PBMCs. The receptors come from a human donor in good health.

This clone was recorded once. The CDR3 sequence: CASSLGFSTGGDTEAFF. The CDR3 nucleotides are TGCGCCAGCAGCTTGGGATTCTCGACAGGGGGGGACACTGAAGCTTTCTTT. The chain is built from TRBV5-1 and TRBJ1-1; 9 bases are shared with TRBD1. The length of the CDR3 is 17 residues. CDR1 is SGHRS and CDR2 is YFSETQ in the germline V gene. The J segment lost 3 bases and the V segment lost 0 bases, leaving 9 bases of the junction unmatched. The full variable domain, rest sourced from reference TRBV5-1 and TRBJ1-1, is KAGVTQTPRYLIKTRGQQVTLSCSPISGHRSVSWYQQTPGQGLQFLFEYFSETQRNKGNFPGRFSGRQFSNSRSEMNVSTLELGDSALYLCASSLGFSTGGDTEAFFGQGTRLTVV.

About this clone: This same CDR3 is encoded by further DNA sequences in the sample. This chain joins TRBV2 and TRBJ2-7, with D maybe TRBD1 (6 bases). Germline V lookup: CDR1 SNHLY, CDR2 FYNNEI. The V end lost 5 bases, the J end lost 3 bases, and 8 bases lay between the germline ends. This CDR3 has 12 residues. This CDR3 is CASSTDSYEQYF. The CDR3, as DNA: TGTGCCAGCAGTACGGACAGCTACGAGCAGTACTTC.

The gene calls are TRBV5-1 and TRBJ2-7, with TRBD2 matching over 10 bases. The CDR3 runs to 16 residues. Germline values: CDR1 SGHRS, CDR2 YFSETQ. The V segment lost 4 bases and the J segment 6 bases; nucleotides outside the gene matches: 13. In DNA, the CDR3 is TGCGCCAGCAGCCACGACTTAGTAGCGGGGGGTGGCGAGCAGTACTTC. This gives the protein CASSHDLVAGGGEQYF.

In this sample, this clone turned up once. The gene calls are TRBV7-6 and TRBJ1-2; maybe TRBD1 (6 bases). Trimming pared 5 bases from V and 4 bases from J, leaving 20 bases between. This CDR3 is 16 amino acids long. The germline V gene encodes CDR1 SGHVS and CDR2 FNYEAQ. CDR3 sequence: CASSPGGQGSPYGYTF. The CDR3 nucleotides are TGTGCCAGCAGCCCGGGGGGGCAGGGGTCTCCCTATGGCTACACCTTC.

This clone was recorded a few times. The chain employs TRBV4-3 and TRBJ2-5; a possible D gene is TRBD2 (5 bases). CDR1 and CDR2 from the germline V gene are LGHNA and YSLEER. Trimming shortened V by 4 bases and J by 4 bases, and 10 bases separated the two germline ends. The CDR3 has 13 residues. The CDR3 DNA reads TGCGCCAGCAGCCGCCACCGGGGAGAGACCCAGTACTTC. Protein product: CASSRHRGETQYF.

The chain employs TRBV4-2 and TRBJ2-7; D remains ambiguous. The ends were cut back, 5 bases at V and 3 bases at J, with 5 bases in the middle. The CDR3 loop spans 11 amino acids. Germline lookup yields CDR1 LGHNA and CDR2 YNFKEQ. CDR3 region: CASSTYYEQYF. CDR3 nucleotides: TGTGCCAGCAGCACCTACTACGAGCAGTACTTC.

The chain combines TRBV7-9 with TRBJ2-5, with 13 nucleotides matching TRBD2. The V segment lost 1 base and the J segment 3 bases; nucleotides outside the gene matches: 11. Germline-derived CDR1 and CDR2 are SEHNR and FQNEAQ (reference sequence). The CDR3 has 19 residues. The CDR3 nucleotides read TGTGCCAGCAGCTTAGATCTTGGACTAGCGGGGGTGTCTGAAGAGACCCAGTACTTC. It encodes CASSLDLGLAGVSEETQYF.

The rearrangement joins TRBV7-2 to TRBJ1-1; TRBD1 might be the D (6 bases). Germline V gene lookup returns CDR1 SGHTA and CDR2 FQGNSA. The CDR3 has 12 amino acids. Trimming shortened V by 5 bases and J by 6 bases, and 10 bases separated the two germline ends. The CDR3 nucleotides read TGTGCCAGCAGCCACGGGACACCTGAAGCTTTCTTT. Translation gives CASSHGTPEAFF. Combining the CDR3 with reference TRBV7-2 and TRBJ1-1 gives the whole variable domain GAGVSQSPSNKVTEKGKDVELRCDPISGHTALYWYRQSLGQGLEFLIYFQGNSAPDKSGLPSDRFSAERTGGSVSTLTIQRTQQEDSAVYLCASSHGTPEAFFGQGTRLTVV.

This chain links TRBV2 with TRBJ2-3, with TRBD2 matching 8 bases. CDR1 is SNHLY, CDR2 FYNNEI, per germline. The CDR3 loop spans 14 amino acids. The V and J ends lost 5 bases and 1 base, in that order; junction bases with no gene match: 2. The chain's CDR3 is CASSYGGGTDTQYF. CDR3 nucleotide sequence: TGTGCCAGCAGTTACGGGGGGGGCACAGATACGCAGTATTTT.

The V gene is TRBV5-4, the J gene TRBJ2-5, with D possibly matching TRBD1 (6 bases). The length of the CDR3 is 15 residues. Germline V gene lookup returns CDR1 SGHNT and CDR2 YYREEE (reference sequence). Trimming took off 0 bases at V and 1 base at J, with 10 bases between the two ends. The CDR3 loop is CASSLGGQGQETQYF. CDR3 bases: TGTGCCAGCAGCTTGGGGGGGCAGGGCCAAGAGACCCAGTACTTC. The variable domain in full, with the rest retrieved from reference TRBV5-4 and TRBJ2-5, is ETGVTQSPTHLIKTRGQQVTLRCSSQSGHNTVSWYQQALGQGPQFIFQYYREEENGRGNFPPRFSGLQFPNYSSELNVNALELDDSALYLCASSLGGQGQETQYFGPGTRLLVL.

Judged by abundance, this clone is medium-sized. This sequence joins TRBV4-1 and TRBJ2-2; 7 bases are shared with TRBD1. The length of the CDR3 is 14 residues. J was trimmed by 5 bases and V by 10 bases; bases with no gene match: 10. Germline lookup yields CDR1 MGHRA and CDR2 YSYEKL. The CDR3 sequence: CATSTGQHTGELFF. The CDR3 DNA is TGCGCCACTTCTACGGGACAGCATACCGGGGAGCTGTTTTTT.

Remarks on this clone: A junction end diverges from the germline sequence, so it may reflect a read error. The rearrangement uses TRBV5-1 and TRBJ1-1, with TRBD1 matching 10 bases. CDR1 and CDR2 from the germline V gene are SGHRS and YFSETQ. This CDR3 region has 17 residues. CDR3 loop: CAGSSLPGTGANTEAFF. The CDR3 DNA reads TGCGCCGGCAGCTCCCTCCCCGGGACAGGGGCGAACACTGAAGCTTTCTTT. Filled out from reference TRBV5-1 and TRBJ1-1, the complete variable domain reads KAGVTQTPRYLIKTRGQQVTLSCSPISGHRSVSWYQQTPGQGLQFLFEYFSETQRNKGNFPGRFSGRQFSNSRSEMNVSTLELGDSALYLCAGSSLPGTGANTEAFFGQGTRLTVV.

The chain links TRBV28 to TRBJ1-1; 7 bases align to TRBD1. Looked up from germline, CDR1 is MDHEN and CDR2 is SYDVKM. V was pared by 4 bases and J by 0 bases, with 8 bases of the junction left unmatched. The CDR3 is 16 amino acids. This CDR3 reads CASSSPGQRMNTEAFF. The CDR3, as DNA: TGTGCCAGCAGTTCCCCGGGACAGCGCATGAACACTGAAGCTTTCTTT.

J is TRBJ1-5 and V is TRBV15; D is possibly TRBD1 (5 bases). The CDR3 contains 15 residues. Trimming shortened V by 0 bases and J by 2 bases, and 8 bases separated the two germline ends. The germline V gene has CDR1 LNHNV and CDR2 YYDKDF (reference sequence). The CDR3 loop reads CATSRDTGGNQPQHF. CDR3 nucleotide sequence: TGTGCCACCAGCAGAGATACGGGGGGCAATCAGCCCCAGCATTTT.

This clone was observed a handful of times. The V and J genes are TRBV29-1 and TRBJ2-2, with TRBD1 matching over 8 bases. V trimming: 3 bases; J trimming: 5 bases; junction bases outside the gene matches: 5. The CDR3 contains 14 residues. Germline values: CDR1 SQVTM, CDR2 ANQGSEA. The CDR3 DNA reads TGCAGCGTTGAGACAGGGGATCGGACCGGGGAGCTGTTTTTT. Amino acids: CSVETGDRTGELFF.

This chain connects TRBV4-3 to TRBJ2-3; D is unresolved. CDR3 length: 16 residues. Germline V gene data show CDR1 as LGHNA and CDR2 as YSLEER. V was pared by 1 base and J by 2 bases, with 13 bases between. The CDR3 spells CASSQGSSEDTDTQYF. The CDR3 DNA reads TGCGCCAGCAGCCAAGGGTCCAGCGAGGACACAGATACGCAGTATTTT.

The chain joins TRBV28 to TRBJ2-7; 7 nucleotides line up with TRBD1. V shed 7 bases, J shed 4 bases, and the junction held 10 bases outside the gene matches. Germline-derived CDR1 and CDR2 are MDHEN and SYDVKM. The CDR3 sequence is 14 residues long. CDR3 amino acids: CASKKTGVSYEQYF. DNA of the CDR3: TGTGCCAGCAAGAAAACAGGGGTTTCGTACGAGCAGTACTTC.

The chain is built from TRBV19 and TRBJ1-1; D is ambiguous. The CDR3 is made up of 13 amino acids. In germline, CDR1 is LNHDA, CDR2 SQIVND (reference sequence). The V end was cut by 7 bases, the J end by 5 bases, with 14 bases between. The CDR3 sequence: CASIPHAGTEAFF. The CDR3 nucleotides are TGTGCCAGTATTCCCCATGCGGGGACTGAAGCTTTCTTT. Looking up the rest from reference TRBV19 and TRBJ1-1 gives the full variable domain: DGGITQSPKYLFRKEGQNVTLSCEQNLNHDAMYWYRQDPGQGLRLIYYSQIVNDFQKGDIAEGYSVSREKKESFPLTVTSAQKNPTAFYLCASIPHAGTEAFFGQGTRLTVV.

V and J are TRBV7-2 and TRBJ2-5; a possible D gene is TRBD2 (5 bases). V was trimmed by 1 base and J by 3 bases, leaving 15 bases between them. From germline, CDR1 is SGHTA and CDR2 FQGNSA. The CDR3 runs to 16 residues. This chain's CDR3 is CASSLGLALTKETQYF. CDR3 bases: TGTGCCAGCAGCTTAGGTCTAGCATTGACCAAAGAGACCCAGTACTTC. The complete variable domain, with remaining parts taken from reference TRBV7-2 and TRBJ2-5, reads GAGVSQSPSNKVTEKGKDVELRCDPISGHTALYWYRQSLGQGLEFLIYFQGNSAPDKSGLPSDRFSAERTGGSVSTLTIQRTQQEDSAVYLCASSLGLALTKETQYFGPGTRLLVL.

Only one count was recorded for this clone. V usage is TRBV7-6 and J usage is TRBJ1-4; TRBD1 agrees at 8 bases. The CDR3 totals 14 residues. Germline V CDR1 and CDR2: SGHVS, FNYEAQ. V dropped 3 bases and J dropped 7; count of bases not matched to a gene: 4. DNA of the CDR3: TGTGCCAGCAGCTTCGACAGGGGCGGTGAAAAACTGTTTTTT. It encodes CASSFDRGGEKLFF.

This rearrangement joins TRBV6-5 to TRBJ2-1; 7 bases align to TRBD2. Germline CDR1 MNHEY, CDR2 SVGAGI. This CDR3 is built from 15 residues. V dropped 5 bases and J dropped 4; count of bases not matched to a gene: 8. The chain's CDR3 is CASSPWGGKYNEQFF. CDR3 nucleotides: TGTGCCAGCAGTCCGTGGGGGGGGAAATACAATGAGCAGTTCTTC.

There are a few counts of this clone. V is TRBV7-9 and J is TRBJ2-7, with D perhaps TRBD1 (6 bases). The germline gives CDR1 SEHNR, CDR2 FQNEAQ (reference sequence). This CDR3 is 17 amino acids long. The V and J ends lost 2 bases and 1 base respectively, with 18 bases between them. The CDR3 bases are TGTGCCAGCAGCTTAATCGGTGAAACAGGGCGTTCCTACGAGCAGTACTTC. This sequence encodes CASSLIGETGRSYEQYF.

CDR3 DNA: TGTGCCAGCAGTCGACAGGGGGTAGAGACCCAGTACTTC. This translates into CASSRQGVETQYF. The chain is built from TRBV27 and TRBJ2-5; 9 positions match TRBD1. V shed 5 bases and J 4 bases; nucleotides not matched to a gene: 2. The CDR3 covers 13 residues. CDR1 is MNHEY and CDR2 is SMNVEV in the germline V gene (reference sequence).

This rearrangement joins TRBV2 to TRBJ2-3; 11 nucleotides line up with TRBD2. The germline V gene encodes CDR1 SNHLY and CDR2 FYNNEI. There are 15 residues in the CDR3. Unmatched junction bases numbered 2, after V lost 3 bases and J lost 3 bases. The CDR3 DNA is TGTGCCAGCAGTGAGCTAGCGGGGGGTACAGATACGCAGTATTTT. Translating it yields CASSELAGGTDTQYF. The variable domain in full, with the rest retrieved from reference TRBV2 and TRBJ2-3, is EPEVTQTPSHQVTQMGQEVILRCVPISNHLYFYWYRQILGQKVEFLVSFYNNEISEKSEIFDDQFSVERPDGSNFTLKIRSTKLEDSAMYFCASSELAGGTDTQYFGPGTRLTVL.

The chain employs TRBV27 and TRBJ1-2, with a weak D call TRBD1 (5 bases). V lost 0 bases and J 1 base, leaving 15 bases between the germline ends. Germline V gives CDR1 MNHEY, CDR2 SMNVEV (reference sequence). The CDR3 runs 17 residues. CDR3 sequence: CASSLSTPTDFNYGYTF. CDR3 nucleotide sequence: TGTGCCAGCAGTTTATCGACTCCGACAGATTTTAACTATGGCTACACCTTC.

This sequence joins TRBV11-2 and TRBJ2-2; D remains ambiguous. Trimming shortened V by 7 bases and J by 0 bases, and 9 bases separated the two germline ends. The CDR3 spans 14 residues. Germline CDR1 and CDR2: SGHAT and FQNNGV. CDR3: CASTRLTNTGELFF. In DNA, the CDR3 is TGTGCCAGCACCCGACTTACGAACACCGGGGAGCTGTTTTTT.

V usage is TRBV9 and J usage is TRBJ2-7; 11 bases are a match to TRBD2. With 0 bases clipped from V and 6 bases from J, the junction kept 2 bases outside the gene matches. The CDR3 is 14 residues long. Germline V CDR1 and CDR2: SGDLS, YYNGEE. In nucleotides, the CDR3 is TGTGCCAGCAGCGTAGAACTAGCGGGGGTCGAGCAGTACTTC. Its translation is CASSVELAGVEQYF.